Listed below are T cell receptor beta chains from one sample, sequenced in a study of blood T cell repertoires in COVID-19. Method: immunoSEQ multiplex PCR; TCRdb's copy keeps in-frame clones and lacks some. The repertoire consists of about 250,000 clones, with 87% occurring once and the leading ten covering 3%. The sample consisted of peripheral blood. These receptors came from a man younger than 35 with active or convalescent COVID-19. CDR3s include the opening cysteine and the closing phenylalanine or tryptophan. The D gene is left open where the match is weak. Where a row states a size, it is once, few, many or the class of an expanded clone; other rows omit it.

J,D,V,size,DNA,CDR3
TRBJ2-7,-,TRBV7-2,-,TGTGCCAGCAGCTTAGTAGACAGGAGCTCCTACGAGCAGTACTTC,CASSLVDRSSYEQYF
TRBJ2-1,TRBD2,TRBV15,-,TGTGCCACCAGCAGCAGACTAGCGGGGGGGGACAATGAGCAGTTCTTC,CATSSRLAGGDNEQFF
TRBJ2-1,TRBD1,TRBV7-8,-,TGTGCCAGCAGCGAAACCGGGACAGGTCTAAATGAGCAGTTCTTC,CASSETGTGLNEQFF
TRBJ1-1,-,TRBV7-2,-,TGTGCCAGCAGCTTAGATTCCAGATGGTTTACTGAAGCTTTCTTT,CASSLDSRWFTEAFF
TRBJ1-2,-,TRBV15,once,TGTGCCACCAGCAGAGATATTATACGGTCCTATGGCTACACCTTC,CATSRDIIRSYGYTF
TRBJ2-7,-,TRBV2,-,TGTGCCAGCAGTGAAGCGCGAATCCCAGGGTCAAGAGGGCAGTACTTC,CASSEARIPGSRGQYF
TRBJ2-1,TRBD2,TRBV7-8,-,TGTGCCAGCAGCTTAGCGCTGGCTAGCGGGAGGAGGTACAATGAGCAGTTCTTC,CASSLALASGRRYNEQFF
TRBJ2-7,-,TRBV27,-,TGTGCCAGCAGTTGGGCGACAGGACCTAAGGGCTACGAGCAGTACTTC,CASSWATGPKGYEQYF
TRBJ2-7,-,TRBV5-6,-,TGTGCCAGCAGCTTGGCGTACGAGCAGTACTTC,CASSLAYEQYF
TRBJ1-2,-,TRBV6-2/TRBV6-3,-,TGTGCCAGCAGCACCGGAGGCTATGGCTACACCTTC,CASSTGGYGYTF
TRBJ2-3,-,TRBV18,-,TGTGCCAGCTCACCACGGCAAGGCGGCCCTATCGATTCTAGCACAGATACGCAGTATTTT,CASSPRQGGPIDSSTDTQYF
TRBJ1-2,-,TRBV10-2,-,TGCGCCAGCAGGTTAGATAGGGGAAGCTATGGCTACACCTTC,CASRLDRGSYGYTF
TRBJ1-1,-,TRBV18,-,TGTGCCAGCTCACCAGGAGGGGAGGCTTTCTTT,CASSPGGEAFF
TRBJ2-7,TRBD2,TRBV3-1/TRBV3-2,-,TGTGCTCCGAAACCGGGACTAGCGGGAGGGCCGACGTACGAGCAGTACTTC,CAPKPGLAGGPTYEQYF